This T cell receptor (beta chain) was sequenced in a study of somatic mutations in cytotoxic T cells in rheumatoid arthritis. Overall study results and limits: It was in rheumatoid arthritis patients, but not in healthy controls, that CD8+ clonality increased with age. Reported slight underrepresentation of TRBV07 in rheumatoid arthritis patients was not subjected to multiple-comparison adjustment. Some patients, about an eighth of the roughly 60, had a largest CD8+ clone that exceeded 20% of CD8+ cells.

V lost 5 bases and J 4 bases, leaving 17 bases between the germline ends. The CDR3 sequence is 16 residues long. Germline CDR1 MNHNY, CDR2 SVGAGI (reference sequence). Points on this clone: Its specificity is not known.

Some clones are missing from TCRdb's copy, which holds only in-frame ones; the method was immunoSEQ multiplex PCR. Here the sample spans about 10,000 clones, roughly 80% being singletons. The J gene is TRBJ1-4, the V gene TRBV6-6, with a tentative D call TRBD1 (6 bases). The sequenced material came from CD8+ T cells sorted from blood. The TCR was taken from a man in his forties or fifties in good health. The CDR3 DNA sequence: TGTGCCAGCAGTCCGAGCAGGGGCGGATATAATGAAAAACTGTTTTTT. This translates into CASSPSRGGYNEKLFF.